This entry is about one T cell receptor (beta chain). The sample originates from a study of blood T cell repertoires in COVID-19. On the study more broadly: PBMCs, B-cell-depleted T cells, or T cells were the source of the cDNA or gDNA that made up the material.

Original processing notes: Reference gene primer amplification gave estimated nucleated cell counts. The repertoire was sequenced with immunoSEQ multiplex PCR; TCRdb's copy has only in-frame clones and lacks some. Clone size and V and J calls were adopted from that table, with D and trimming inferred from the DNA. The sample contains about 160,000 clones, around 90% of which appear only once. The sample was peripheral blood. The origin of this receptor is a woman aged 55-69 years who had recovered from COVID-19.

Written as DNA, the CDR3 is TGCGCCAGCAGCCGAGAATCGGTCAACTATGGCTACACCTTC. Protein product: CASSRESVNYGYTF. The genes are TRBV4-3 and TRBJ1-2, with D uncertain. Between the trimmed V and J ends, which lost 4 bases and 2 bases, there was a span of 11 bases. Germline values: CDR1 LGHNA, CDR2 YSLEER. The CDR3 extends over 14 amino acids.